These T cell receptor beta chains were read from a single sample in a study of beta chain features in type 1 diabetes. Measured with immunoSEQ multiplex PCR; TCRdb has only the in-frame clones, and not every one. This sample yields hundreds of thousands of clones, of which approximately 9.9% are seen a single time; about 1% belongs to the top ten. Sequences were obtained from central memory CD4+ T cells from blood. These receptors originate from a man under 40 with type 1 diabetes. Both conserved end residues are part of each CDR3. The order of the fields is J gene, clone size, V gene, D gene, CDR3 protein, CDR3 DNA. The D gene is left open where the match is weak. Clone size, where shown, is once, few, many, or a class for clones that have expanded.

TRBJ1-2 few TRBV7-2 . CASSVGVFYGYTF TGTGCCAGCAGCGTCGGGGTCTTCTATGGCTACACCTTC
TRBJ2-5 . TRBV7-2 . CASSPQMPQYF TGTGCCAGCAGCCCACAGATGCCCCAGTACTTC
TRBJ1-1 . TRBV6-1 TRBD1 CASRLDRGTEAFF TGTGCCAGCAGGTTGGACAGGGGCACTGAAGCTTTCTTT
TRBJ1-6 few TRBV9 TRBD1 CASSFTLRGNSPLHF TGTGCCAGCAGCTTTACTCTCAGGGGGAATTCACCCCTCCACTTT
TRBJ2-5 few TRBV11-3 TRBD2 CASSPSGVQETQYF TGTGCCAGCAGCCCGAGCGGGGTCCAAGAGACCCAGTACTTC
TRBJ1-6 few TRBV6-5 . CASSRPGSPLHF TGTGCCAGCAGCCGGCCGGGTTCACCCCTCCACTTT
TRBJ2-3 few TRBV14 TRBD1 CASSQDLGQRGTDTQYF TGTGCCAGCAGCCAAGATCTGGGACAGAGAGGCACAGATACGCAGTATTTT
TRBJ2-5 . TRBV30 . CAWSALETQYF TGTGCCTGGAGTGCCCTAGAGACCCAGTACTTC
TRBJ2-2 few TRBV28 . CASTEVRVNTGELFF TGTGCCAGCACCGAGGTCAGGGTGAACACCGGGGAGCTGTTTTTT
TRBJ2-3 . TRBV29-1 TRBD1 CSVAQKGAGTDTQYF TGCAGCGTTGCCCAAAAGGGGGCCGGGACAGATACGCAGTATTTT
TRBJ2-3 . TRBV5-6 . CASSLVLTGKGTDTQYF TGTGCCAGCAGCTTGGTTCTCACAGGGAAGGGCACAGATACGCAGTATTTT
TRBJ2-3 . TRBV19 . CASSTLQVSDTQYF TGTGCCAGTAGTACCCTACAGGTCTCAGATACGCAGTATTTT
TRBJ1-2 . TRBV7-2 . CASSVGPFANYGYTF TGTGCCAGCAGCGTTGGACCTTTCGCTAACTATGGCTACACCTTC
TRBJ2-7 . TRBV11-2 . CASSSPPLNYEQYF TGTGCCAGCAGCTCCCCCCCCCTGAACTACGAGCAGTACTTC
TRBJ2-7 . TRBV9 . CASSLTVVGEQYF TGTGCCAGCAGTCTTACGGTGGTGGGGGAGCAGTACTTC
TRBJ1-5 . TRBV19 . CASKSGLSFYQPQHF TGTGCCAGTAAATCGGGCTTAAGCTTCTATCAGCCCCAGCATTTT
TRBJ2-7 many TRBV27 . CASSSDKTYEQYF TGTGCCAGCAGTTCCGACAAGACCTACGAGCAGTACTTC
TRBJ1-5 few TRBV18 TRBD1 CASSAPGQGSNQPQHF TGTGCCAGCTCAGCTCCGGGACAGGGAAGCAATCAGCCCCAGCATTTT
TRBJ1-3 few TRBV27 TRBD1 CASSPHRGGGNTIYF TGTGCCAGCAGTCCCCACAGGGGCGGTGGAAACACCATATATTTT
TRBJ1-2 . TRBV9 . CASSVDGGVGYTF TGTGCCAGCAGCGTAGACGGGGGCGTTGGCTACACCTTC
TRBJ2-7 . TRBV28 TRBD2 CATLSAGSSYEQYF TGTGCCACCCTCTCAGCGGGGAGCTCCTACGAGCAGTACTTC
TRBJ1-2 few TRBV2 . CASDPSGGYGYTF TGTGCCAGTGACCCCTCCGGGGGCTATGGCTACACCTTC
TRBJ1-1 . TRBV4-3 . CASSQGTWEPEAFF TGCGCCAGCAGCCAGGGGACCTGGGAGCCTGAAGCTTTCTTT
TRBJ2-1 . TRBV15 . CATSRVGPYNEQFF TGTGCCACCAGCCGCGTGGGGCCTTACAATGAGCAGTTCTTC
TRBJ1-5 few TRBV19 . CASSTQGNQPQHF TGTGCCAGCAGCACCCAAGGTAATCAGCCCCAGCATTTT
TRBJ2-5 . TRBV7-6 . CASSLIRQTPREAQYF TGTGCCAGCAGCCTGATTAGACAGACACCAAGAGAGGCCCAGTACTTC
TRBJ2-3 many TRBV14 . CASSQDLQLTQYF TGTGCCAGCAGCCAAGATTTACAACTTACGCAGTATTTT
TRBJ2-2 few TRBV5-8 . CASSKNAGAGELFF TGTGCCAGCAGCAAAAACGCAGGGGCCGGGGAGCTGTTTTTT
TRBJ2-4 . TRBV18 . CASSPRQEGGKNIQYF TGTGCCAGCTCACCACGGCAGGAAGGGGGCAAAAACATTCAGTACTTC